This T cell receptor beta chain is from a study of shared clonotypes between healthy human individuals. There are 14 residues in the CDR3. Trimming pared 4 bases from V and 0 bases from J, leaving 8 bases between. Germline values: CDR1 MDHEN, CDR2 SYDVKM. Libraries were prepared by immunoSEQ multiplex PCR; TCRdb keeps only in-frame clonotypes and omits some of them. The sample contains about 1.9 million clones, roughly 95% of which appear only once. Naive CD8 cells lacked CD45RO, underwent positive selection for CCR7 and left out terminally differentiated effector memory CD45RA+ cells. The TCR originated in a man aged 18 to 30 in good health. Some clones in this sample may be carry-over from other donors' samples. Input material: naive CD8+ T cells from PBMCs. V gene TRBV28 combines with J gene TRBJ2-3; a possible D gene is TRBD1 (5 bases). The CDR3 here is CASSSDTSTDTQYF. For the CDR3, the DNA is TGTGCCAGCAGTTCGGACACCAGCACAGATACGCAGTATTTT.